This T cell receptor (beta chain) derives from a study of T-cell reconstitution after alpha-beta-depleted transplantation in children. Unique molecular identifiers were used to barcode this TCRbeta library. Using its own MiXCR run on the PCR reads, TCRdb lists one record per CDR3 protein. The table includes about 590,000 distinct CDR3 sequences, approximately 13% detected once. This clonotype occurred many times. Its specificity is unknown. Study-wide results and caveats: At the one-year point after transplant, T-cell counts and TCRbeta diversity were found to come mostly from T cells that had been newly produced.

Germline CDR1 is MDHEN and CDR2 is SYDVKM. This CDR3 comprises 12 residues. V was shortened by 2 bases and J by 4 bases, with 6 bases between the two germline ends. The chain carries TRBV28 and TRBJ2-7; D gene unclear. Sequencing was performed on PBMCs, mostly from graft donor cells, taken 360 days after TCRalphabeta/CD19-depleted stem cell transplant. This TCR was sampled from a male patient aged 10-17 years who had a stem cell transplant for acute myeloid leukemia, so the T cells may come from the graft donor. CDR3 bases: TGTGCCAGCAGTTTAGTTTTGTACGAGCAGTACTTC. This encodes CASSLVLYEQYF.